The rows below give T cell receptor beta chains drawn from one sample of a study of Ad26.COV2.S vaccination and SARS-CoV-2 variants. The table came from immunoSEQ multiplex PCR; TCRdb's copy has only in-frame clones and leaves some out. The sample lists over 250,000 clones; around 87% were seen once. This specimen was peripheral blood, taken in a trial of Ad26.COV2.S vaccine versus placebo. These receptors were obtained from a person aged 18-65 years who received the Ad26.COV2.S COVID-19 vaccine or a placebo. CDR3s include the opening cysteine and the closing phenylalanine or tryptophan. Each record gives: V gene, D gene, clone size, J gene, CDR3 DNA, CDR3 protein. A D gene is named only where the DNA matches it firmly. Expanded clones get a size class; other rows say once, few or many, or leave the size out.

>TRBV15|TRBD1|.|TRBJ1-4
TGTGCCACCAGCAGCCGACAGGGGCTCATCCAGAGAGAAAAACTGTTTTTT
CATSSRQGLIQREKLFF
>TRBV12-5|TRBD2|.|TRBJ2-3
TGTGCTAGTGGTTTGGTACCTGGGACTAGCAAGTCGCAGTATTTT
CASGLVPGTSKSQYF
>TRBV6-5|.|few|TRBJ2-2
TGTGCCAGCAGTTACTCCAGGAACACCGGGGAGCTGTTTTTT
CASSYSRNTGELFF
>TRBV7-9|.|.|TRBJ2-5
TGTGCCAGCAGCTTAGCCGGGCCATCAATCGGAGAGACCCAGTACTTC
CASSLAGPSIGETQYF
>TRBV15|.|once|TRBJ2-6
TGTGCCACCAGCCGGCTTTACCCCACTTCTGGGGCCAACGTCCTGACTTTC
CATSRLYPTSGANVLTF
>TRBV15|TRBD2|.|TRBJ2-1
TGTGCCACCAGCAGAGATCTGGGGACTAGCGGATCCGGCTCCTACAATGAGCAGTTCTTC
CATSRDLGTSGSGSYNEQFF
>TRBV20-1|TRBD1|.|TRBJ1-2
TGCAGTGCTTGTGACAGGGTAAACTATGGCTACACCTTC
CSACDRVNYGYTF
>TRBV2|.|.|TRBJ2-7
TGTGCCAGCAGGCTTACAGGGACGAAATACGAGCAGTACTTC
CASRLTGTKYEQYF
>TRBV4-2|.|.|TRBJ2-3
TGTGCCAGCAGCCAAGGTGGGCTTACCCTAGGCACAGATACGCAGTATTTT
CASSQGGLTLGTDTQYF
>TRBV11-3|.|.|TRBJ2-5
TGTGCCAGCAGCTTGGACGGAGCCCATCAAGAGACCCAGTACTTC
CASSLDGAHQETQYF
>TRBV30|.|once|TRBJ1-1
TGTGCCTGGAGGACCAGCTTGAACACTGAAGCTTTCTTT
CAWRTSLNTEAFF
>TRBV6-6|TRBD1|once|TRBJ1-2
TGTGCCAGCAGTACTGGGACAGGGCTCTATGGCTACACCTTC
CASSTGTGLYGYTF
>TRBV5-1|.|.|TRBJ1-4
TGCGCCAGCAGCTTGGTTGCGACAGGCAATGAAAAACTGTTTTTT
CASSLVATGNEKLFF
>TRBV6-1|.|.|TRBJ1-4
TGTGCCAGCAGTTCCACAGGAAGTAATGAAAAACTGTTTTTT
CASSSTGSNEKLFF
>TRBV5-5|TRBD1|.|TRBJ2-7
TGTGCCAGCAGCGATGGACAGGGTTTAAGGTACGAGCAGTACTTC
CASSDGQGLRYEQYF
>TRBV7-9|.|few|TRBJ1-2
TGTGCCAGCAGCTTACGATTATATGGCTACACCTTC
CASSLRLYGYTF
>TRBV11-2|.|many|TRBJ2-3
TGTGCCAGCAGCGCAAAAGGACTGAAAGGGGATACGCAGTATTTT
CASSAKGLKGDTQYF
>TRBV4-2|TRBD1|.|TRBJ1-6
TGTGCCAGCAGCCTGGACAGGGCTAATTCACCCCTCCACTTT
CASSLDRANSPLHF
>TRBV6-5|TRBD1|.|TRBJ2-7
TGTGCCAGCATGTCCGGGACAGCTTCCACCTACGAGCAGTACTTC
CASMSGTASTYEQYF
>TRBV28|TRBD1|.|TRBJ1-4
TGTGCCAGCAGTTACCAGGGGGCAGGTGGTGAAAAACTGTTTTTT
CASSYQGAGGEKLFF
>TRBV9|.|.|TRBJ2-7
TGTGCCAGCAGCGTAGGAGGGGCCTTCTCCTACGAGCAGTACTTC
CASSVGGAFSYEQYF
>TRBV7-3|.|.|TRBJ1-1
TGTGCCAGCAGCTTTGAAATCGGCGAAGCTTTCTTT
CASSFEIGEAFF
>TRBV5-6|.|.|TRBJ2-7
TGTGCCAGCAGCTTTCAGACCTTGAGGGAGCAGTACTTC
CASSFQTLREQYF